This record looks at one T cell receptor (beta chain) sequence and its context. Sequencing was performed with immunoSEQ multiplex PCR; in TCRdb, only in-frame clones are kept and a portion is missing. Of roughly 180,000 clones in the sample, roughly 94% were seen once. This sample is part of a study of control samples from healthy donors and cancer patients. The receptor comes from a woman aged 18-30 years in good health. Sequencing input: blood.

For the CDR3, the DNA is TGTGCCAGCAGTCTACTTCCCCCGACAGAAGGAGGCTACACCTTC. This translates into CASSLLPPTEGGYTF. This chain uses TRBV6-5 with TRBJ1-2; possibly TRBD1 for D (5 bases). Deletions cut 5 bases from V and 8 bases from J, with 21 bases between. The CDR3 runs 15 residues. Germline lookup yields CDR1 MNHEY and CDR2 SVGAGI.